This TCR beta chain is from a study of T cell changes during pregnancy in multiple sclerosis. Produced via immunoSEQ multiplex PCR; TCRdb's table is partial and in-frame only. The sample records some 100,000 clones, roughly 93% being singletons. The source material was peripheral blood, sampled before pregnancy. This receptor was obtained from a female donor with multiple sclerosis, enrolled in a pregnancy study.

The CDR3 sequence is CASSWTDYGYTF. The CDR3 bases are TGTGCCAGCAGCTGGACAGATTATGGCTACACCTTC. The rearrangement joins TRBV7-8 to TRBJ1-2, with D possibly TRBD1 on 6 matching bases. Trimming shortened V by 4 bases and J by 5 bases, and 8 bases separated the two germline ends. The CDR3 is 12 amino acids. Germline loops: CDR1 SGHVS, CDR2 FQNEAQ.